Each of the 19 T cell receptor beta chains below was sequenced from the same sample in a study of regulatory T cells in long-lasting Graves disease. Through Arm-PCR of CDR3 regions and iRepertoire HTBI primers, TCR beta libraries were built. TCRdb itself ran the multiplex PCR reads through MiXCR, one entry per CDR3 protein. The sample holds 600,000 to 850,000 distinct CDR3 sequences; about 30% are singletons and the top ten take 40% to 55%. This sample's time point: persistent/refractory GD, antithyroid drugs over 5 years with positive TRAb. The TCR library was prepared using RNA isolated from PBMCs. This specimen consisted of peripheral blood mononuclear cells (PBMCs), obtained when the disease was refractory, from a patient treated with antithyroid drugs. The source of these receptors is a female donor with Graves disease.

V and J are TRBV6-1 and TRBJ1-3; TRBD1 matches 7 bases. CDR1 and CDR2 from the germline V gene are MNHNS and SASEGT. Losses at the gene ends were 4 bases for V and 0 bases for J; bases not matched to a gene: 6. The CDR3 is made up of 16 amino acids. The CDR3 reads CASSGTGLSSGNTIYF. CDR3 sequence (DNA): TGTGCCAGCAGTGGGACAGGACTGAGCTCTGGAAACACCATATATTTT.

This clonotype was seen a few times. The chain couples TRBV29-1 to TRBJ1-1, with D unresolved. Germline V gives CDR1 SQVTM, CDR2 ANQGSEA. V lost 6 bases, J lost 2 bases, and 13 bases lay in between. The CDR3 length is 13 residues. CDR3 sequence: CSVVPSVNTEAFF. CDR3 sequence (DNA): TGCAGCGTAGTACCCTCGGTCAACACTGAAGCTTTCTTT.

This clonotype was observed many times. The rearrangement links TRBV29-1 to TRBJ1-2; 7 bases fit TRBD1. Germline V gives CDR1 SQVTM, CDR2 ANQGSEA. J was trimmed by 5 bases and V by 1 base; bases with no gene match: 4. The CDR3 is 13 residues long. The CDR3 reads CSVEVGTAYGYTF. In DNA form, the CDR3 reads TGCAGCGTTGAAGTCGGGACAGCGTATGGCTACACCTTC.

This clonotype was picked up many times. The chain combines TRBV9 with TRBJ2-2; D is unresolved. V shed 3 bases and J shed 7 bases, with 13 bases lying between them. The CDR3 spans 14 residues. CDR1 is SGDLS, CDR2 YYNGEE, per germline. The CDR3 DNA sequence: TGTGCCAGCAGCGAATATGGCGGCATCGGGGAGCTGTTTTTT. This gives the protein CASSEYGGIGELFF.

This CDR3 reads CASSLPDSQPQHF. CDR3 nucleotide sequence: TGTGCCAGCAGTTTGCCGGACAGTCAGCCCCAGCATTTT. V gene TRBV6-9 combines with J gene TRBJ1-5; the D gene is possibly TRBD1 (6 bases). Germline V CDR1 and CDR2: MNHGY, SVAAGI. The CDR3 totals 13 residues. Trimming shortened V by 4 bases and J by 6 bases, and 10 bases separated the two germline ends.

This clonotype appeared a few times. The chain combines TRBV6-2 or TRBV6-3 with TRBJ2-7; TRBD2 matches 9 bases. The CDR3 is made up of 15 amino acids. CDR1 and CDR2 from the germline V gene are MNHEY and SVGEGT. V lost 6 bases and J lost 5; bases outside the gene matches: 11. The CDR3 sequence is CASSKLAGRGDEQYF. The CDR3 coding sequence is TGTGCCAGCAGCAAACTAGCGGGTAGAGGGGACGAGCAGTACTTC.

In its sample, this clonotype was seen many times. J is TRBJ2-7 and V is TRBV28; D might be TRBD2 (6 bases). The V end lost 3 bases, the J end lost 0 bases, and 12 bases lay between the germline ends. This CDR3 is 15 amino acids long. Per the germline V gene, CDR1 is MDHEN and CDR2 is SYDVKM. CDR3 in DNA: TGTGCCAGCAGTTTGCGGGGAGTTACCTCCTACGAGCAGTACTTC. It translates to CASSLRGVTSYEQYF.

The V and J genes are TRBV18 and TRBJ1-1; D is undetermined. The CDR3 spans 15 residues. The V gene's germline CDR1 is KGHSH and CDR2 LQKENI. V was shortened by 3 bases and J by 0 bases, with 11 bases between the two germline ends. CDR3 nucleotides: TGTGCCAGCTCACCGCCTGGACCGTTGAACACTGAAGCTTTCTTT. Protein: CASSPPGPLNTEAFF.

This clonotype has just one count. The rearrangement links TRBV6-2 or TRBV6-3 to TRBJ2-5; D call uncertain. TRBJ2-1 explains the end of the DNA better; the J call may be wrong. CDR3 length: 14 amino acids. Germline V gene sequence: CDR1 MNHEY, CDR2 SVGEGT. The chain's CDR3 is CASNPSTGYNEQFF. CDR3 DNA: TGTGCCAGCAACCCTTCCACTGGTTACAATGAGCAGTTCTTC.

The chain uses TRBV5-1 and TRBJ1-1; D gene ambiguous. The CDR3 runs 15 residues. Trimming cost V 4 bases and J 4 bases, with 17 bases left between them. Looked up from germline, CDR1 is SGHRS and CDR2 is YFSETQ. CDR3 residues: CASSLSIGMGTEAFF. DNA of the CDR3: TGCGCCAGCAGCCTCAGCATCGGGATGGGCACTGAAGCTTTCTTT.

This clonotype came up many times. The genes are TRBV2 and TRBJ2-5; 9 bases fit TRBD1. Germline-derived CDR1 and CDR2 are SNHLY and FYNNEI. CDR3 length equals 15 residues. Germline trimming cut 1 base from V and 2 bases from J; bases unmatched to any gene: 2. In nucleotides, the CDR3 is TGTGCCAGCAGTGAAGACAGGGGGCTACAAGAGACCCAGTACTTC. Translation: CASSEDRGLQETQYF. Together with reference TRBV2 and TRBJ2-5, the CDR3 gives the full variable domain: EPEVTQTPSHQVTQMGQEVILRCVPISNHLYFYWYRQILGQKVEFLVSFYNNEISEKSEIFDDQFSVERPDGSNFTLKIRSTKLEDSAMYFCASSEDRGLQETQYFGPGTRLLVL.

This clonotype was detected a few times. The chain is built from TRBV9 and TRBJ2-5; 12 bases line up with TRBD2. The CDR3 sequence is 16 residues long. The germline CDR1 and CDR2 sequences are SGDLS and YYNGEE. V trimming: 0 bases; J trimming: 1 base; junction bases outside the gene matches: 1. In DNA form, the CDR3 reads TGTGCCAGCAGCGTAGCGACTAGCGGGGGCCAAGAGACCCAGTACTTC. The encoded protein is CASSVATSGGQETQYF.

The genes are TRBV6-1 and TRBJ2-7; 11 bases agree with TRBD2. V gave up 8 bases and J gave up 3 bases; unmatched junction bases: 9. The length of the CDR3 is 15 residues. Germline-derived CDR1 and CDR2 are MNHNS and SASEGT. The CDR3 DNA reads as TGTGCCAGCTGCGAGGCACTAGCGGGAGTCTACGAGCAGTACTTC. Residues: CASCEALAGVYEQYF.

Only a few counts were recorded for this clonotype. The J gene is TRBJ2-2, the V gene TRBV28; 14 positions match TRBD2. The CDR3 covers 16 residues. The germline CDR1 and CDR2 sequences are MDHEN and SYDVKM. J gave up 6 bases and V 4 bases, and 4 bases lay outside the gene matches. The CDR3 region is CASSSTSGRAAGELFF. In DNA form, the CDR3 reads TGTGCCAGCAGTTCGACTAGCGGGAGGGCGGCCGGGGAGCTGTTTTTT. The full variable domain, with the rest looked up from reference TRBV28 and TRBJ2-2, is DVKVTQSSRYLVKRTGEKVFLECVQDMDHENMFWYRQDPGLGLRLIYFSYDVKMKEKGDIPEGYSVSREKKERFSLILESASTNQTSMYLCASSSTSGRAAGELFFGEGSRLTVL.

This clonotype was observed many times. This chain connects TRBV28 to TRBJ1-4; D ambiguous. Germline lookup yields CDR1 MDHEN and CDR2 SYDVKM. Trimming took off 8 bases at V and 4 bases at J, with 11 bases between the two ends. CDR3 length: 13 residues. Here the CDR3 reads CASEETVNEKLFF. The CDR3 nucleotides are TGTGCCAGCGAGGAAACAGTTAATGAAAAACTGTTTTTT.

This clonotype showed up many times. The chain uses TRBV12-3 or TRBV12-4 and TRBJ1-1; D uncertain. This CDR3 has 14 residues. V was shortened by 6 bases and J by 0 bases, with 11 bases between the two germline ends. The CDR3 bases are TGTGCCAGCAGCTTCGGACTGGTGAACACTGAAGCTTTCTTT. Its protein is CASSFGLVNTEAFF.

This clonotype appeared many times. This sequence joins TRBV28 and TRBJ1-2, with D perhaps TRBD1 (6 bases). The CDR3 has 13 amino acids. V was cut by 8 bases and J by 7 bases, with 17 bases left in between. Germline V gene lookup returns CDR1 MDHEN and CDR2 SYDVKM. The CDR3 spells CASGLSRGGGYTF. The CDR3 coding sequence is TGTGCCAGCGGCCTAAGCAGGGGTGGTGGCTACACCTTC.

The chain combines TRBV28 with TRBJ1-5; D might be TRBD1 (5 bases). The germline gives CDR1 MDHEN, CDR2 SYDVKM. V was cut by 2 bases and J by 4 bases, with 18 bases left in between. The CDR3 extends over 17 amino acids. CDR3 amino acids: CASSLGIAGSENQPQHF. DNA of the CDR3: TGTGCCAGCAGTTTAGGGATCGCAGGGTCAGAAAATCAGCCCCAGCATTTT.

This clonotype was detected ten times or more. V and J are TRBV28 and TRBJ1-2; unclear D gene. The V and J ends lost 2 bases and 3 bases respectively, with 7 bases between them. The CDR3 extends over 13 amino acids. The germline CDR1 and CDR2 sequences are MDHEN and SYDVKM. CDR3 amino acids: CASSLPPHYGYTF. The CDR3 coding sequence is TGTGCCAGCAGTTTACCCCCCCACTATGGCTACACCTTC.